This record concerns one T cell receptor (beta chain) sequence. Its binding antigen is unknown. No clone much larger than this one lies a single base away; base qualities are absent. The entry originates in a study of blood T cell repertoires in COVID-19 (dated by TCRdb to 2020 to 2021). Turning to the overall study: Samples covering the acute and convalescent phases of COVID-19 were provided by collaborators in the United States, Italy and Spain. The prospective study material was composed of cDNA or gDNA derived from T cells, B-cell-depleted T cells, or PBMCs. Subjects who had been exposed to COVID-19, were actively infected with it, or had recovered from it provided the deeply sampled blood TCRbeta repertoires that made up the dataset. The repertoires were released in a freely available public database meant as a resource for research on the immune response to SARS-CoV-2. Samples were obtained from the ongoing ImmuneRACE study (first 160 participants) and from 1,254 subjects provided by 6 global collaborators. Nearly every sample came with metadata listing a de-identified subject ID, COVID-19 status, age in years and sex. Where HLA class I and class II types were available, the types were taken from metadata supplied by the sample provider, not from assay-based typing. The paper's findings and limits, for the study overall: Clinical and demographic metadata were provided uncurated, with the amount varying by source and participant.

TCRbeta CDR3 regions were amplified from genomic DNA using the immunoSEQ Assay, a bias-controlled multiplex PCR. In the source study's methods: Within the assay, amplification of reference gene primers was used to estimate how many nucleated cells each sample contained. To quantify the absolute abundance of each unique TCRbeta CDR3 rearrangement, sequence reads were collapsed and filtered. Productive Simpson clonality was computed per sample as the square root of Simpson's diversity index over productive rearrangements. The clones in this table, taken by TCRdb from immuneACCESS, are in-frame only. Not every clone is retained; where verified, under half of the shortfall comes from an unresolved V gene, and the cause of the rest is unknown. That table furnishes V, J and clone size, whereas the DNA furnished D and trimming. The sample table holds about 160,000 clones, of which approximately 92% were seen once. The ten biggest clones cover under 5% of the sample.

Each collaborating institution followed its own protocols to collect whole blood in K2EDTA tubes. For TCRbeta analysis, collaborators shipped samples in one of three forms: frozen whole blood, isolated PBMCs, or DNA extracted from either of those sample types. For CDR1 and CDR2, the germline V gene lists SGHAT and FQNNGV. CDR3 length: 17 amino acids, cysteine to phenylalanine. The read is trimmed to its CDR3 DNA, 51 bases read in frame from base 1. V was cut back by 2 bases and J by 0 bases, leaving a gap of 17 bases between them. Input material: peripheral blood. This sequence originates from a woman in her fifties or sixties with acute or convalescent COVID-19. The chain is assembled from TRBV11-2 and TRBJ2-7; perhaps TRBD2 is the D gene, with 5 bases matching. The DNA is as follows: TGTGCCAGCAGCTTATTTCCGCGGGCGCCGGGCTCCTACGAGCAGTACTTC. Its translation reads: CASSLFPRAPGSYEQYF.